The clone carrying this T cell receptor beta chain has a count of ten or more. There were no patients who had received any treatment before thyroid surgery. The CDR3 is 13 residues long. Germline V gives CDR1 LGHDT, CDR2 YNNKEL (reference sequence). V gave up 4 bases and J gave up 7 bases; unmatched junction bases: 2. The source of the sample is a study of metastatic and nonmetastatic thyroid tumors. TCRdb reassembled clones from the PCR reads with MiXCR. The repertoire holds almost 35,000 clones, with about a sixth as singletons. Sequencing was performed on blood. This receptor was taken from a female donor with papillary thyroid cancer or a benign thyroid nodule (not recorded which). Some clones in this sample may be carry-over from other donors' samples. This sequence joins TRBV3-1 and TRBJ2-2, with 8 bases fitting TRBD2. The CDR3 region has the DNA TGTGCCAGCAGCCGGACTAGCAACGGGGAGCTGTTTTTT. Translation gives CASSRTSNGELFF.